This TCR beta chain emerged from a study of beta chain features in type 1 diabetes (dated 2018 in TCRdb). About the study as a whole: Mean age, gender distribution, total cell number and subset yield were not different between patients and healthy donors. A total of about 99,000,000 sorted cells were examined across all samples, and RNA yield correlated strongly with the number of cells per subset. In the study, TCRB repertoires of sorted circulating CD4+ T cell subsets from recently diagnosed type 1 diabetes patients were compared with those of matched healthy donors. Regulatory and stem cell-like memory subsets were isolated from only 8 patients and about eight healthy donors, whereas naive and central memory subsets came from all 30 or so donors.

The High Capacity cDNA Reverse Transcription Kit was used to reverse transcribe all of the isolated RNA, meaning that expressed TCRB transcripts were what got sequenced. Naive, central memory and regulatory T cell samples underwent deep immunoSEQ sequencing, averaging approximately 3.3 million total reads per sample. Sorted cells were lysed in RLT buffer, and RNA was extracted using DNase-treated RNeasy Micro or Mini kits according to cell number. Each cell subset was processed separately to prevent cross-contamination, with patient and healthy donor samples processed together. TCRB sequences were amplified from cDNA with the immunoSEQ multiplex PCR, producing 87-bp fragments spanning the CDR3 region. The amplicons were sequenced using the Illumina HiSeq platform. Processing in the source paper ran as follows. PCR bias was corrected computationally using synthetic template baselines, and reads within Hamming distance 2 were collapsed, with unmergeable singletons discarded. Reads were aligned against IMGT so that V, D and J genes, CDR3 length and insertions or deletions at six rearrangement sites could be assigned. Within each subset, clonotype counts were normalized to sorted cell number, and only after that were true diversity and Gini coefficients computed with the tcR R package. Repertoire sharing was quantified using the overlap coefficient calculated on TCRB nucleotide sequences. TCRdb's version of the immuneACCESS table is confined to in-frame rearrangements and falls short of the full clone set. An unresolved V gene accounts for under half of the shortfall where checked; the remainder is of unknown origin. The D gene and trimming were derived from the DNA, and the V and J assignments and clone size from that table. The sample data list under 20,000 clones, and 55% to 70% of these were observed just once. The ten largest account for 2.5% of the sample.

With regard to this clone: The specificity of this receptor is unknown. Per-nucleotide qualities are absent, and no much larger clonotype sits a single base away.

Taken from the germline V gene (reference sequence), the CDR1 and CDR2 loops are SGHAT and FQDESV. V loses 5 bases, J loses 8 bases, and the germline ends lie 19 bases apart. From its cysteine to its phenylalanine, the CDR3 spans 15 amino acids. Just the 45-base CDR3 DNA is kept, in frame starting at base 1. The study at large found these results: Naive, central memory and regulatory TCRB repertoires appeared more similar among patients than among healthy donors. Shorter templates might have been favored by PCR, but patient and control samples were amplified and corrected together, so both groups would have been affected equally by any skew. Fewer insertions and more nucleotide deletions at VDJ recombination sites were observed in patients with type 1 diabetes, implying thymic rearrangement abnormalities. Because cDNA rather than genomic DNA was sequenced, highly expressing activated cells could have been over-represented, although no difference in activation and CD3 levels was found between groups. Because small numbers of individuals were included in the HLA sub-analyses, any influence of HLA type on TCRB rearrangement was left unresolved. Type 1 diabetes patients showed a moderate but significant shortening of TCRB CDR3 length in all four CD4+ subsets.

Each donor gave one peripheral blood draw, about 110 mL on average, collected into heparinised tubes. Using a panel that included CD45RO, CCR7, CD25, CD127, CD95 and CD27, naive, central memory, regulatory and stem cell-like memory CD4+ T cells were sorted on a BD FACSAria II. Purity was above 95% for every sorted population. PBMCs were isolated right away by Lymphoprep density gradient centrifugation and were stained directly, without culture. So that batch effects would be minimized, each experiment stained and sorted samples in pairs, pairing one healthy donor with one patient. Specimen: Tregs from blood. The cell subset or site label on this specimen signifies: regulatory CD4+ T cells. This sequence originates from a man under 40 with type 1 diabetes. Here the chain combines TRBV11-1 and TRBJ2-1; perhaps TRBD2 is the D gene, with 6 bases matching. CDR3 sequence: CASSTRLGGDHEQFF. The DNA sequence is TGTGCCAGCAGCACCCGACTAGGCGGGGACCATGAGCAGTTCTTC.